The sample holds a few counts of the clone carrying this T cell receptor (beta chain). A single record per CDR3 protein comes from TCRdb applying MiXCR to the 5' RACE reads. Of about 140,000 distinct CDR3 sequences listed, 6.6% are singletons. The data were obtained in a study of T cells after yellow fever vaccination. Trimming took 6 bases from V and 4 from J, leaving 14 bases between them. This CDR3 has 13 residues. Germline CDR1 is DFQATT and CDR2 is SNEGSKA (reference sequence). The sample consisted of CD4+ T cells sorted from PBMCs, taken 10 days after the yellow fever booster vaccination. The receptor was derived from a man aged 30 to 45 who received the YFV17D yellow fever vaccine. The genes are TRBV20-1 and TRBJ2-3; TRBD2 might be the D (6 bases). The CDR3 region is CSARSGGADTQYF. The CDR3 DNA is TGCAGTGCCCGATCAGGAGGGGCAGATACGCAGTATTTT.